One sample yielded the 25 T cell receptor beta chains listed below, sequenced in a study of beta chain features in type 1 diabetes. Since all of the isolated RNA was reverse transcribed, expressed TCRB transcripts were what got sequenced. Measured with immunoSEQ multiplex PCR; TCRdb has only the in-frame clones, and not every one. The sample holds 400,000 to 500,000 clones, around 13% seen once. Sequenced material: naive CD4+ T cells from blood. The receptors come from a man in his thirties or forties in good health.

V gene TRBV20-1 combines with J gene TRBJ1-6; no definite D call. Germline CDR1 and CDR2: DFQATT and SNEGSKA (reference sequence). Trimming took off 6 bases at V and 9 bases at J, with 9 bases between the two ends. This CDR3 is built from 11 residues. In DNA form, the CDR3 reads TGCAGTGCCACTGAGGGTTCACCCCTCCACTTT. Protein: CSATEGSPLHF.

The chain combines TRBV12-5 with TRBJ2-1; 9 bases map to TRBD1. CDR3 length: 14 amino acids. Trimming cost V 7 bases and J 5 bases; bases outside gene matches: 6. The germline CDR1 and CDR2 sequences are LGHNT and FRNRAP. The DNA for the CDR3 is TGTGCTAGTGCCCCGGGACAGGGCAACAATGAGCAGTTCTTC. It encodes CASAPGQGNNEQFF.

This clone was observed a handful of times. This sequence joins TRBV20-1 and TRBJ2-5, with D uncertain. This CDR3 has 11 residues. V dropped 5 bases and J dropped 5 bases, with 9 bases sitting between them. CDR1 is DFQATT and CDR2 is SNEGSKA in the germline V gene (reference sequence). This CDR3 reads CSAFLRETQYF. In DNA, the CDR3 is TGCAGTGCTTTCCTCAGGGAGACCCAGTACTTC.

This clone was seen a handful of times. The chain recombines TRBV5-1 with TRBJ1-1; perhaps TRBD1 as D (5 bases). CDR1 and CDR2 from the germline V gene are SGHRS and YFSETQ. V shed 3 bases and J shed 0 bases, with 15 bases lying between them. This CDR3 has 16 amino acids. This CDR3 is CASSSLAGQMNTEAFF. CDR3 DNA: TGCGCCAGCAGCTCCCTCGCGGGGCAGATGAACACTGAAGCTTTCTTT.

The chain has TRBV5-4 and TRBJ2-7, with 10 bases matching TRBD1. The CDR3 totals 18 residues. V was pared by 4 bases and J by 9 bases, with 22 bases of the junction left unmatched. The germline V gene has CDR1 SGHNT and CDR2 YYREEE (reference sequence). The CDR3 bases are TGTGCCAGCAGCAAGACAGGGGGCGCCTCGGCGGGGCTAGTTGTGCAGTACGTC. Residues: CASSKTGGASAGLVVQYV.

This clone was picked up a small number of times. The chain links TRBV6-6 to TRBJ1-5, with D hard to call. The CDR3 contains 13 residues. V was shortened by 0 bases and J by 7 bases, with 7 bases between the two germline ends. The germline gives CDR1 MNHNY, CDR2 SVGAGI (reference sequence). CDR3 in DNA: TGTGCCAGCAGTTACTCGCCGTGGCAGCCCCAGCATTTT. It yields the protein CASSYSPWQPQHF.

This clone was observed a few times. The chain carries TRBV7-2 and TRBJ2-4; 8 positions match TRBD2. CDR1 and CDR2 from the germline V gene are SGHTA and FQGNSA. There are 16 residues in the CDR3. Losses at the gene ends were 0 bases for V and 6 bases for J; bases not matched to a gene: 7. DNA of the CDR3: TGTGCCAGCAGCTTAGCGCTAACTAGCGGAACAAACATTCAGTACTTC. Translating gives CASSLALTSGTNIQYF.

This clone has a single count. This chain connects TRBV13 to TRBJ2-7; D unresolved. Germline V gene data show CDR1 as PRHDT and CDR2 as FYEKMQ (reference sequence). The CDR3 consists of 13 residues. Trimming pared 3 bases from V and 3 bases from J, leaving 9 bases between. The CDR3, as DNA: TGTGCCAGCAGCTTGCGGCAAATCTACGAGCAGTACTTC. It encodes CASSLRQIYEQYF.

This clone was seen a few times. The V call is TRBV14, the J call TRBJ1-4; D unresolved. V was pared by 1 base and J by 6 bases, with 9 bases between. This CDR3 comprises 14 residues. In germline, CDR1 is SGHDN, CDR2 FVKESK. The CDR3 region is CASSQAGSYEKLFF. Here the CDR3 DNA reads TGTGCCAGCAGCCAAGCAGGATCTTATGAAAAACTGTTTTTT.

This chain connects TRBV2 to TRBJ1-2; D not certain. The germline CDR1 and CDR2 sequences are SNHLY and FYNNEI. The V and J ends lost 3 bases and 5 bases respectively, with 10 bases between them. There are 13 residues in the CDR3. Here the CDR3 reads CASSDTGGYGYTF. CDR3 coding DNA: TGTGCCAGCAGTGACACGGGAGGGTATGGCTACACCTTC.

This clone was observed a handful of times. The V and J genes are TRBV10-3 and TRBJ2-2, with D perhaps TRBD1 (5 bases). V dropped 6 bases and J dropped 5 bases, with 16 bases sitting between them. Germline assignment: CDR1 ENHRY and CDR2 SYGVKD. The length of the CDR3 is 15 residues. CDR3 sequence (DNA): TGTGCCATCAGCACGGCCAGGGCCGGTACCGGGGAGCTGTTTTTT. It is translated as CAISTARAGTGELFF.

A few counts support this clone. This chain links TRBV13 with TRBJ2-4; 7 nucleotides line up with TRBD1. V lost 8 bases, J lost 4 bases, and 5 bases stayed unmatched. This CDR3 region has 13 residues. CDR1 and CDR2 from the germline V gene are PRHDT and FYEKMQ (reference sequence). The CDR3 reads CASDDREKNIQYF. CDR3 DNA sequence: TGTGCCAGCGATGACAGGGAGAAAAACATTCAGTACTTC.

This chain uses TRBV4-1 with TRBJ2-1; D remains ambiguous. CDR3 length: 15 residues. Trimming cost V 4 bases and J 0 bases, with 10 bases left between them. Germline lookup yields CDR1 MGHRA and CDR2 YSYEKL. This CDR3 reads CASSRGLSSYNEQFF. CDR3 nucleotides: TGCGCCAGCAGCCGTGGCCTCAGCTCCTACAATGAGCAGTTCTTC.

The CDR3 coding sequence is TGTGCCAGCGTAAAGCTACGGAGTGAGACCCAGTACTTC. Its translation is CASVKLRSETQYF. J is TRBJ2-5 and V is TRBV11-2; D ambiguous. The CDR3 runs to 13 residues. Germline CDR1 and CDR2: SGHAT and FQNNGV. Trimming removed 8 bases at V and 5 bases at J, with 15 bases between.

The CDR3, as DNA: TGTGCCAGCGCCCTAGGGGGGGCTAGGCAGCCCCAGCATTTT. It encodes CASALGGARQPQHF. V and J are TRBV7-9 and TRBJ1-5; TRBD1 is a possible D gene (6 bases). Germline V gene sequence: CDR1 SEHNR, CDR2 FQNEAQ (reference sequence). The CDR3 covers 14 residues. Trimming took 8 bases from V and 7 from J, leaving 18 bases between them.

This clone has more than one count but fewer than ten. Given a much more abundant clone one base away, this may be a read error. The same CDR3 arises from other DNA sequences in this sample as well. CDR3 sequence reads: CASSLSDTQYF. In DNA form, the CDR3 reads TGTGCCAGCAGCTTATCAGATACGCAGTATTTT. This chain links TRBV7-2 with TRBJ2-3; D gene ambiguous. This CDR3 spans 11 amino acids. Deletions cut 2 bases from V and 4 bases from J, with 1 base between. Germline V lookup: CDR1 SGHTA, CDR2 FQGNSA.

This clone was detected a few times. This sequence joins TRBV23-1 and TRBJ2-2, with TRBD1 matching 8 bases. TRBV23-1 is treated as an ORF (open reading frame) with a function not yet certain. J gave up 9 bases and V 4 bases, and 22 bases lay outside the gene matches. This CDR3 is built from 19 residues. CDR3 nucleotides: TGCGCCAGCAGTCTCCCCGAAAAAGGGGACAGGTGGCAGACCCGGGAGCTGTTTTTT. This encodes CASSLPEKGDRWQTRELFF.

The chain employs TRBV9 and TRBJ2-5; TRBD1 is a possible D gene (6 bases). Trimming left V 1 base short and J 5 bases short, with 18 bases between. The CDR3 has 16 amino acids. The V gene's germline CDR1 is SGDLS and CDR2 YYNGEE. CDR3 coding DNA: TGTGCCAGCAGCGTATCGATAACAGGGTCCACGGAGACCCAGTACTTC. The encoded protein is CASSVSITGSTETQYF.

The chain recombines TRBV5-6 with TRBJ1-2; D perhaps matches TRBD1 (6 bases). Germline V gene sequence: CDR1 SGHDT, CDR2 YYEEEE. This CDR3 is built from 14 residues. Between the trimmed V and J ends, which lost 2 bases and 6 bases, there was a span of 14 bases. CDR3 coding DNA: TGTGCCAGCAGCTTCTTTCAGGGGATTAATGGCTACACCTTC. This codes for CASSFFQGINGYTF.

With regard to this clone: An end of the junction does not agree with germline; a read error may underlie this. The CDR3 DNA follows: TGTGCCAGCAGTGACAGGGGCGATGGGGCCAGCGTCCTGACTTTC. Encoded protein: CASSDRGDGASVLTF. The gene calls are TRBV27 and TRBJ2-6; 8 nucleotides align to TRBD1. This CDR3 region has 15 residues. In germline, CDR1 is MNHEY, CDR2 SMNVEV (reference sequence).

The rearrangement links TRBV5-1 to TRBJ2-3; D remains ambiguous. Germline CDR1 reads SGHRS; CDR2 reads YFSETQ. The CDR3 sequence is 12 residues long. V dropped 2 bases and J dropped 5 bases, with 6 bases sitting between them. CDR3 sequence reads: CASSLILDTQYF. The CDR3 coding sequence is TGCGCCAGCAGCTTAATTCTAGATACGCAGTATTTT.

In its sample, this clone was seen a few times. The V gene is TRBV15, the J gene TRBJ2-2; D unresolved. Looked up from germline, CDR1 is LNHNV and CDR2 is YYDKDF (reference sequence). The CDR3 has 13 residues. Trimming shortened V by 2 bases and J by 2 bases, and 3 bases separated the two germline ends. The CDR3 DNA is TGTGCCACCAGCAGAAGTAACACCGGGGAGCTGTTTTTT. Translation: CATSRSNTGELFF.

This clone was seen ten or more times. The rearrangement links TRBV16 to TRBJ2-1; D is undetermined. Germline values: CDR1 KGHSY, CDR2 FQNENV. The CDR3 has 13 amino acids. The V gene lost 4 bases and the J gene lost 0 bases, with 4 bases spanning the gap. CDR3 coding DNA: TGTGCCAGCAGCCGAAGCTCCTACAATGAGCAGTTCTTC. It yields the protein CASSRSSYNEQFF.

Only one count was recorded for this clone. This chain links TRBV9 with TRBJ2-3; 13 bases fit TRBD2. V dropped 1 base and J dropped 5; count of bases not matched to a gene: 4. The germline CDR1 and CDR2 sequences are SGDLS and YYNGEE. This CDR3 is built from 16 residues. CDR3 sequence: CASSVTGTSGIDTQYF. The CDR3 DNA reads TGTGCCAGCAGCGTAACCGGGACTAGCGGGATAGATACGCAGTATTTT. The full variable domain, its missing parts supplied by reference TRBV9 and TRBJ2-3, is DSGVTQTPKHLITATGQRVTLRCSPRSGDLSVYWYQQSLDQGLQFLIQYYNGEERAKGNILERFSAQQFPDLHSELNLSSLELGDSALYFCASSVTGTSGIDTQYFGPGTRLTVL.

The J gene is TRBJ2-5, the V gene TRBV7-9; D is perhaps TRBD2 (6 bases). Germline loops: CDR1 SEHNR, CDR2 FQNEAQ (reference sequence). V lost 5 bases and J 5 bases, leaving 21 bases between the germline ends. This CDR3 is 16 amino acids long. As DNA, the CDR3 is TGTGCCAGCAGCCCCCAGGAGGGGTTGATGTTGGAGACCCAGTACTTC. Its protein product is CASSPQEGLMLETQYF. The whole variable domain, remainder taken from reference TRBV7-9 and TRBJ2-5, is DTGVSQNPRHKITKRGQNVTFRCDPISEHNRLYWYRQTLGQGPEFLTYFQNEAQLEKSRLLSDRFSAERPKGSFSTLEIQRTEQGDSAMYLCASSPQEGLMLETQYFGPGTRLLVL.